What follows are 9 T cell receptor beta chains derived from one specimen sequenced in a study of blood T cell repertoires in COVID-19. The protocol was immunoSEQ multiplex PCR, while the TCRdb copy is restricted to in-frame clones and leaves out a portion. The profile shows around 320,000 clones, about 82% of them singletons. Sequences were obtained from peripheral blood. Source of these receptors: a human donor in a cohort sampled during active COVID-19.

This clone was observed a few times. The chain links TRBV10-1 to TRBJ2-7, with TRBD1 identical over 7 bases. This CDR3 comprises 14 residues. The V gene end was trimmed by 6 bases and the J gene end by 4 bases; junction bases not matched to a gene: 9. Germline values: CDR1 WNHNN, CDR2 SYGVQD (reference sequence). The CDR3 nucleotides are TGCGCCAGCAGCGACTCGGGACAGTCTTACGAGCAGTACTTC. It codes for CASSDSGQSYEQYF.

This clone was found once. The chain carries TRBV7-3 and TRBJ1-6, with unresolved D. Between the trimmed V and J ends, which lost 5 bases and 8 bases, there was a span of 13 bases. The CDR3 contains 14 residues. Germline V lookup: CDR1 SGHTA, CDR2 FQGTGA. The CDR3 DNA sequence: TGTGCCAGCAGCCCATACGCAGGCTATTCACCCCTCCACTTT. Its translation is CASSPYAGYSPLHF.

This rearrangement joins TRBV7-9 to TRBJ2-2, with D maybe TRBD1 (6 bases). Per the germline V gene, CDR1 is SEHNR and CDR2 is FQNEAQ (reference sequence). V dropped 10 bases and J dropped 8 bases, with 14 bases sitting between them. The CDR3 has 12 residues. This chain's CDR3 is CATLNTGGELFF. CDR3 coding DNA: TGTGCCACCCTAAATACAGGGGGGGAGCTGTTTTTT.

The J gene is TRBJ1-2, the V gene TRBV6-5; 9 bases are shared with TRBD1. CDR3 length: 15 residues. The junction had 10 bases not matched to a gene; V was cut back by 6 bases and J by 5 bases. The germline V gene has CDR1 MNHEY and CDR2 SVGAGI. The CDR3 spells CASSLWDRDRYGYTF. The CDR3 coding sequence is TGTGCCAGCAGCCTATGGGACAGGGATAGGTATGGCTACACCTTC.

V and J are TRBV6-5 and TRBJ1-1, with unresolved D. From germline, CDR1 is MNHEY and CDR2 SVGAGI. The CDR3 is 14 amino acids. Trimming cost V 0 bases and J 1 base, with 6 bases left between them. CDR3 bases: TGTGCCAGCAGTTACTCGAGAGCGAACACTGAAGCTTTCTTT. Protein: CASSYSRANTEAFF.

The chain carries TRBV7-3 and TRBJ2-7; D is undetermined. Trimming took off 5 bases at V and 0 bases at J, with 17 bases between the two ends. The CDR3 runs 16 residues. CDR1 is SGHTA, CDR2 FQGTGA, per germline. The CDR3 nucleotides are TGTGCCAGCAGCCTCGACTCCAGCTCGGACTCCTACGAGCAGTACTTC. It translates to CASSLDSSSDSYEQYF.

The chain recombines TRBV6-2 or TRBV6-3 with TRBJ2-1, with 7 bases matching TRBD2. V was clipped by 5 bases and J by 2 bases; unmatched bases: 6. This CDR3 contains 15 residues. CDR1 MNHEY and CDR2 SVGEGT come from the germline V gene. In DNA form, the CDR3 reads TGTGCCAGCAGTCCAGCGGGGAGAACCTACAATGAGCAGTTCTTC. Protein: CASSPAGRTYNEQFF.

V is TRBV10-3 and J is TRBJ2-7, with TRBD2 matching over 13 bases. CDR3 size: 13 residues. Per the germline V gene, CDR1 is ENHRY and CDR2 is SYGVKD. Trimming cost V 6 bases and J 9 bases; bases outside gene matches: 5. CDR3 region: CAIRELAGGRQYF. Written as DNA, the CDR3 is TGTGCCATCAGAGAACTAGCGGGGGGGAGGCAGTACTTC.

The rearrangement joins TRBV3-1 (or the pseudogene TRBV3-2) to TRBJ2-6; the match to TRBD1 covers 8 bases. Germline V CDR1 and CDR2: LGHDT, YNNKEL (reference sequence). This CDR3 contains 17 residues. V lost 4 bases and J lost 3; bases outside the gene matches: 8. CDR3 amino acids: CASSRGTGSVGANVLTF. DNA of the CDR3: TGTGCCAGCAGCCGGGGGACAGGATCCGTTGGGGCCAACGTCCTGACTTTC.